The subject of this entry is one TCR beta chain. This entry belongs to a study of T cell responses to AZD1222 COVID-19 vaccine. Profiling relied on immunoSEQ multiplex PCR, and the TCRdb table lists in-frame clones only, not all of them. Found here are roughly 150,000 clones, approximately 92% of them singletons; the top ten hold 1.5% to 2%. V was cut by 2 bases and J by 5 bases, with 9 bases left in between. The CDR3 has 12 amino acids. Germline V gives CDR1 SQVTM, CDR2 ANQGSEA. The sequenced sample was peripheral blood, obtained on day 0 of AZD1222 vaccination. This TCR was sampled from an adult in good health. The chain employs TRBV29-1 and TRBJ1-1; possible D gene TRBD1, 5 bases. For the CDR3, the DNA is TGCAGCGTTGAAATGGCAGGGACTGAAGCTTTCTTT. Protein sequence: CSVEMAGTEAFF.